These 13 T cell receptor beta chains were all obtained from the same sample, sequenced in a study of molecular identifiers for immune sequencing clone quantification. Using its own MiXCR run on the PCR reads, TCRdb lists one record per CDR3 protein. The sample holds around 470,000 distinct CDR3 sequences; approximately 25% are singletons and the top ten take 0.7% to 0.9%. The sample was naive CD8+ T cells from blood, with Jurkat cell RNA spiked in. Subset meaning: FACS-sorted CD8+CD4-CCR7+CD45RA+ naive T cells. These receptors originate from a human donor in good health. Some libraries in this study had Jurkat cell RNA spiked in.

The table lists this clonotype with a few counts. This sequence joins TRBV30 and TRBJ2-3; a weak D match, TRBD1 (5 bases). The V gene's germline CDR1 is GTSNPN and CDR2 SVGIG (reference sequence). V gave up 2 bases and J gave up 3 bases, with 12 bases separating them. The CDR3 totals 14 residues. The CDR3 loop is CAWSSGHGTDTQYF. The CDR3 nucleotides read TGTGCCTGGAGTTCTGGACACGGGACAGATACGCAGTATTTT.

Concerning this clonotype itself: The junction does not match germline at one end; this may be a read error. This CDR3 is CASSLTASRTNENLFF. CDR3 nucleotide sequence: TGTGCCAGCAGCTTAACCGCGTCAAGGACTAATGAAAATCTGTTTTTT. The V call is TRBV7-9, the J call TRBJ1-4; no clear D gene. Germline V gene data show CDR1 as SEHNR and CDR2 as FQNEAQ (reference sequence). The CDR3 length is 16 residues.

The V gene is TRBV20-1, the J gene TRBJ2-3, with 14 bases lining up with TRBD2. The germline gives CDR1 DFQATT, CDR2 SNEGSKA (reference sequence). Trimming cost V 0 bases and J 3 bases; bases outside gene matches: 11. CDR3 length: 19 amino acids. The CDR3 bases are TGCAGTGCTAGAGATTTCGGACTAGCGGGGGGCCCGGGAACAGATACGCAGTATTTT. Translation gives CSARDFGLAGGPGTDTQYF.

This chain uses TRBV19 with TRBJ2-2, with D perhaps TRBD1 or TRBD2 (5 bases each). The CDR3 totals 14 residues. Germline CDR1 and CDR2: LNHDA and SQIVND (reference sequence). Trimming stripped 3 bases from V and 6 bases from J, with 11 bases between. The CDR3, as DNA: TGTGCCAGTAGTATTACAGGACTTGCCGGGGAGCTGTTTTTT. Amino acid sequence: CASSITGLAGELFF.

This clonotype was counted many times. This sequence joins TRBV29-1 and TRBJ2-7, with a tentative D call TRBD2 (5 bases). V lost 7 bases and J lost 4, with 11 bases in between. The CDR3 runs 11 residues. Per germline, CDR1 SQVTM and CDR2 ANQGSEA. The CDR3 here is CSGSWRYEQYF. Written as DNA, the CDR3 is TGCAGCGGGAGCTGGAGGTACGAGCAGTACTTC.

In regard to this clonotype: One base away lies a much larger clone, so this may be a sequencing read error. The chain couples TRBV6-2 or TRBV6-3 to TRBJ1-5, with D maybe TRBD1 (6 bases). This CDR3 spans 13 amino acids. Germline assignment: CDR1 MNHEY and CDR2 SVGEGT. In DNA form, the CDR3 reads TGTGCCAGCGGCAGGGGATACAATCAGCCCCGGCATTTT. Its protein product is CASGRGYNQPRHF.

The CDR3 DNA follows: TGCGCCGGCCGCCCGTCCGGGGGTTCCTGCGCGCAGTACTTC. Its protein product is CAGRPSGGSCAQYF. The V call is TRBV5-1, the J call TRBJ2-7; TRBD2 might be the D (6 bases). The CDR3 sequence is 14 residues long. Trimming removed 10 bases at V and 9 bases at J, with 26 bases between. Germline V gives CDR1 SGHRS, CDR2 YFSETQ.

This clonotype was detected many times. The gene calls are TRBV6-1 and TRBJ2-6, with TRBD1 matching over 9 bases. This CDR3 comprises 18 residues. Germline values: CDR1 MNHNS, CDR2 SASEGT. V was clipped by 4 bases and J by 0 bases; unmatched bases: 7. The CDR3 DNA is TGTGCCAGCAGTGGAAGGGGGACAGGGCCCTCTGGGGCCAACGTCCTGACTTTC. Translation gives CASSGRGTGPSGANVLTF.

This clonotype has more than one count but fewer than ten. The CDR3: CASRPTLALLTDTQYF. The CDR3 DNA follows: TGCGCCAGCCGGCCTACCTTAGCGCTTCTCACAGATACGCAGTATTTT. The chain uses TRBV10-2 and TRBJ2-3; the D gene is possibly TRBD2 (5 bases). CDR1 and CDR2 from the germline V gene are WSHSY and SAAADI. Trimming took 8 bases from V and 2 from J, leaving 20 bases between them. The CDR3 has 16 amino acids.

V usage is TRBV20-1 and J usage is TRBJ2-3; D gene unclear. This CDR3 spans 16 amino acids. Looked up from germline, CDR1 is DFQATT and CDR2 is SNEGSKA (reference sequence). V was trimmed by 0 bases and J by 3 bases, leaving 16 bases between them. CDR3 in amino acids: CSARDLRWSVTDTQYF. In DNA, the CDR3 is TGCAGTGCTAGAGATCTTCGGTGGTCGGTTACAGATACGCAGTATTTT.

Of note for this clonotype: A clone one base away is much larger, so this may be a read error. This chain uses TRBV29-1 with TRBJ2-3; 7 bases are a match to TRBD2. CDR1 is SQVTM and CDR2 is ANQGSEA in the germline V gene. V shed 1 base and J 2 bases; nucleotides not matched to a gene: 9. This CDR3 is 16 amino acids long. The CDR3 DNA reads TGCAGCGTTGAAGTCACCCTAGCGGAGACCACAGATACGCAGTATTTT. Translating gives CSVEVTLAETTDTQYF.

This clonotype was seen at least ten times. V gene TRBV7-9 combines with J gene TRBJ2-7; 7 bases line up with TRBD1. The germline V gene encodes CDR1 SEHNR and CDR2 FQNEAQ (reference sequence). V was pared by 5 bases and J by 6 bases, with 7 bases of the junction left unmatched. The CDR3 loop spans 13 amino acids. CDR3 loop: CASSPRDSIEQYF. The CDR3 coding sequence is TGTGCCAGCAGCCCCCGGGACAGCATCGAGCAGTACTTC.

The V and J genes are TRBV19 and TRBJ2-7; 7 bases are shared with TRBD1. J gave up 5 bases and V 6 bases, and 4 bases lay outside the gene matches. This CDR3 has 12 residues. Germline lookup yields CDR1 LNHDA and CDR2 SQIVND (reference sequence). CDR3 sequence reads: CASRTGYDEQYF. The CDR3, as DNA: TGTGCCAGTAGGACAGGGTACGACGAGCAGTACTTC.